These 7 T cell receptor beta chains were all obtained from the same sample, sequenced in a study of blood T cell repertoires in COVID-19. Here immunoSEQ multiplex PCR was the method, and the copy in TCRdb shows in-frame clones only, minus some. Here the sample spans some 250,000 clones, approximately 85% being singletons. The sequencing input was PBMCs or T cells enriched from blood (not recorded which). The source is a woman aged 45-59 years who had recovered from COVID-19.

V and J are TRBV29-1 and TRBJ2-1, with 9 bases matching TRBD2. This CDR3 is built from 13 residues. CDR1 is SQVTM, CDR2 ANQGSEA, per germline. Trimming took 8 bases from V and 12 from J; bases not matched to a gene: 14. The CDR3 loop reads CSKSSGIQWVQFF. In DNA form, the CDR3 reads TGCAGCAAATCTAGCGGGATACAGTGGGTGCAGTTCTTC.

This sequence joins TRBV7-8 and TRBJ2-3, with 10 bases identical to TRBD1. This CDR3 has 14 amino acids. V trimming: 5 bases; J trimming: 5 bases; junction bases outside the gene matches: 4. The germline V gene encodes CDR1 SGHVS and CDR2 FQNEAQ. CDR3 sequence (DNA): TGTGCCAGCAGCCAGGACAGGGGGGAAGATACGCAGTATTTT. It encodes CASSQDRGEDTQYF.

The chain is built from TRBV10-1 and TRBJ1-2; weak D call: TRBD1 (6 bases). The CDR3 is 13 amino acids. The V gene lost 0 bases and the J gene lost 4 bases, with 6 bases spanning the gap. CDR1 and CDR2 (germline): WNHNN, SYGVQD (reference sequence). CDR3 bases: TGCGCCAGCAGTGAGTCGGGGGCCTATGGCTACACCTTC. Translating gives CASSESGAYGYTF.

The chain is built from TRBV5-1 and TRBJ1-1; 7 nucleotides align to TRBD1. This CDR3 spans 14 amino acids. Trimming took 3 bases from V and 4 from J; bases not matched to a gene: 6. The germline V gene has CDR1 SGHRS and CDR2 YFSETQ. Written as DNA, the CDR3 is TGCGCCAGCAGCTCCGGGACAGTGGGCACTGAAGCTTTCTTT. It is translated as CASSSGTVGTEAFF.

CDR3 nucleotides: TGTGCCAGCAGCATAAGCGGGACCATCAAAAACATTCAGTACTTC. Translated, it gives CASSISGTIKNIQYF. The V call is TRBV7-2, the J call TRBJ2-4; 7 nucleotides agree with TRBD2. Germline V gene sequence: CDR1 SGHTA, CDR2 FQGNSA. This CDR3 has 15 amino acids. J gave up 3 bases and V 5 bases, and 7 bases lay outside the gene matches.

The gene calls are TRBV28 and TRBJ2-1; 9 bases agree with TRBD2. Looked up from germline, CDR1 is MDHEN and CDR2 is SYDVKM. With V trimmed by 6 bases and J by 6 bases, 9 bases remained unmatched. This CDR3 has 15 residues. CDR3 coding DNA: TGTGCCAGCAGCGCCTCTAGCGGGATGATCAATGAGCAGTTCTTC. It encodes CASSASSGMINEQFF.

The chain couples TRBV3-1 (or the pseudogene TRBV3-2) to TRBJ1-5, with D maybe TRBD1 (5 bases). V was trimmed by 2 bases and J by 2 bases, leaving 7 bases between them. Germline CDR1 LGHDT, CDR2 YNNKEL (reference sequence). There are 14 residues in the CDR3. CDR3 coding DNA: TGTGCCAGCAGCCAAACCAGGGGCAATCAGCCCCAGCATTTT. It specifies CASSQTRGNQPQHF.